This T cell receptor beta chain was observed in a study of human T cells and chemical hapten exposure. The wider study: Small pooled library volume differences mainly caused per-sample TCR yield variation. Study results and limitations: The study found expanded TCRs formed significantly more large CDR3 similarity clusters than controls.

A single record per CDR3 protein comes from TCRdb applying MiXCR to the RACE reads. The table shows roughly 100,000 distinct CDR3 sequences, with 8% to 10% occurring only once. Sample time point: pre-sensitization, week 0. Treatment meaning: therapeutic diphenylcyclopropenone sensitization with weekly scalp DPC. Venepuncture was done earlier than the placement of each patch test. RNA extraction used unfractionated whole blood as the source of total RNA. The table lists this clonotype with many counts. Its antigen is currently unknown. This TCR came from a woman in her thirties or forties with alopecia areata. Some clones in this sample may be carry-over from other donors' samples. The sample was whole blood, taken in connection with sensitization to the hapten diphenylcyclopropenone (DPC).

The CDR3 reads CASTGGNTIYF. As DNA, the CDR3 is TGTGCCAGCACAGGCGGAAACACCATATATTTT. This chain joins TRBV3-1 and TRBJ1-3; no clear D gene. V was shortened by 7 bases and J by 4 bases, with 5 bases between the two germline ends. Germline CDR1 is LGHDT and CDR2 is YNNKEL (reference sequence). The CDR3 has 11 residues. Based on the CDR3 plus reference TRBV3-1 and TRBJ1-3, the full variable domain is DTAVSQTPKYLVTQMGNDKSIKCEQNLGHDTMYWYKQDSKKFLKIMFSYNNKELIINETVPNRFSPKSPDKAHLNLHINSLELGDSAVYFCASTGGNTIYFGEGSWLTVV.